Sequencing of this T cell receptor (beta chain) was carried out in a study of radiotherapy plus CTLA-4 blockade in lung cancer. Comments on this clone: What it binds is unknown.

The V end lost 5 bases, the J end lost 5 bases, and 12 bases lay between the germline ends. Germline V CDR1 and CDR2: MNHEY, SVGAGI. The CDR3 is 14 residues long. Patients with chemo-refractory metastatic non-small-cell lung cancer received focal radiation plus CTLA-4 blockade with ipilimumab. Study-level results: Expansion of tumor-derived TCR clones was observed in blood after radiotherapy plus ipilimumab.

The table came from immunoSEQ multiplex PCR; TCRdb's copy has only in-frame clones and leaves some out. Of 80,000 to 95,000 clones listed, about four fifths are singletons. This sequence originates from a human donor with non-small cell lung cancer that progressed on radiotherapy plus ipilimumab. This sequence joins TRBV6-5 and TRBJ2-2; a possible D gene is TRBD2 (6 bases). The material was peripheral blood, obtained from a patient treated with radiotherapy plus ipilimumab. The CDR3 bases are TGTGCCAGCAGTCCCGGGACTGAAACCGGGGAGCTGTTTTTT. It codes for CASSPGTETGELFF.